This T cell receptor (beta chain) was sequenced during a study of blood T cell repertoires in COVID-19. Overall study context: Some COVID-19 samples were acute and others convalescent; all came from the United States, Italy and Spain.

Per the original methods: It was from reference gene primer amplification that nucleated cell counts were estimated. TCRdb's table, derived via immunoSEQ multiplex PCR, lists solely in-frame clones and lacks some. Clone size and the V and J calls come from that table; the DNA yielded D and trimming. In the table there are 120,000 or so clones, 70% to 90% of which are singletons. Trimming removed 3 bases at V and 4 bases at J, with 15 bases between. This CDR3 is built from 15 residues. In germline, CDR1 is SNHLY, CDR2 FYNNEI. The source is a woman of 80 years or more with acute or convalescent COVID-19. The specimen was peripheral blood. This chain links TRBV2 with TRBJ1-1; D is uncertain. The CDR3 DNA follows: TGTGCCAGCAGTGAGGCGGCTCTGGGAGCCACTGAAGCTTTCTTT. It codes for CASSEAALGATEAFF.